A selection of T cell receptor beta chains follows, all from one sample in a study of blood T cell repertoires in COVID-19. The assay was immunoSEQ multiplex PCR, and TCRdb's table has in-frame clones only and misses some. The sample holds about 140,000 clones, approximately 90% seen once. Sequenced input: peripheral blood. The receptors derive from a human donor with COVID-19, enrolled during active disease. The donor label of this sample is uncertain. Each CDR3 is given with its conserved first and last residue. The order of the fields is V gene, clone size, J gene, D gene, CDR3 protein, CDR3 DNA. D genes are given only for firm matches. Not all rows give a size; the values are once, few, many and, for expanded clones, a class.

TRBV2	NA	TRBJ2-7	TRBD2	CASSGLAVASYEQYF	TGTGCCAGCAGCGGACTAGCGGTAGCCTCCTACGAGCAGTACTTC
TRBV5-1	NA	TRBJ2-3	TRBD2	CASSLPSGGEGTDTQYF	TGCGCCAGCAGCCTTCCGAGCGGGGGGGAAGGCACAGATACGCAGTATTTT
TRBV5-1	NA	TRBJ1-4	NA	CASSQGYGDEKLFF	TGCGCCAGCAGCCAGGGGTATGGAGATGAAAAACTGTTTTTT
TRBV5-1	NA	TRBJ2-5	TRBD2	CASSRTSGGAVVETQYF	TGCGCCAGCAGCCGGACTAGCGGGGGGGCAGTGGTAGAGACCCAGTACTTC
TRBV19	NA	TRBJ1-5	NA	CASQITWENNQPQHF	TGTGCCAGTCAGATTACATGGGAGAACAATCAGCCCCAGCATTTT
TRBV27	NA	TRBJ2-7	TRBD1	CASSKGTGGLEQYF	TGTGCCAGCAGCAAAGGGACAGGGGGCCTCGAGCAGTACTTC
TRBV6-6	NA	TRBJ2-3	NA	CASSYLAGQSTDTQYF	TGTGCCAGCAGTTACCTAGCCGGTCAGAGCACAGATACGCAGTATTTT
TRBV27	NA	TRBJ2-7	TRBD2	CASSRSGGAFYEQYF	TGTGCCAGCAGTCGGAGCGGGGGGGCCTTCTACGAGCAGTACTTC
TRBV11-3	NA	TRBJ2-5	TRBD1	CASSKTGAQETQYF	TGTGCCAGCAGCAAAACAGGGGCCCAAGAGACCCAGTACTTC
TRBV11-2	NA	TRBJ1-2	NA	CASSLELSNYGYTF	TGTGCCAGCAGCTTAGAACTGAGTAACTATGGCTACACCTTC
TRBV15	few	TRBJ2-1	TRBD2	CATSRVAGVYNEQFF	TGTGCCACCAGCAGAGTGGCGGGGGTTTACAATGAGCAGTTCTTC
TRBV30	NA	TRBJ1-1	NA	CAWSRRGRAFF	TGTGCCTGGAGTCGGCGGGGCCGGGCTTTCTTT
TRBV21-1	NA	TRBJ1-5	NA	CASSARQPPNQPQHF	TGTGCCAGCAGCGCCAGACAACCACCGAATCAGCCCCAGCATTTT
TRBV19	once	TRBJ2-7	TRBD2	CASSIGRAYEQYF	TGTGCCAGTAGTATCGGGAGGGCCTACGAGCAGTACTTC
TRBV6-5	once	TRBJ2-2	NA	CASSTDIENTGELFF	TGTGCCAGCAGTACCGACATAGAAAACACCGGGGAGCTGTTTTTT
TRBV10-3	NA	TRBJ1-5	NA	CAISEAFGEKNQPQHF	TGTGCCATCAGTGAGGCTTTTGGGGAGAAAAATCAGCCCCAGCATTTT
TRBV6-6	NA	TRBJ2-7	NA	CASSYRQDEQYF	TGTGCCAGCAGTTACCGTCAGGACGAGCAGTACTTC
TRBV7-9	NA	TRBJ2-5	TRBD2	CASRLTSGRAEETQYF	TGTGCCAGCAGATTGACTAGCGGGAGGGCGGAGGAGACCCAGTACTTC
TRBV9	NA	TRBJ2-2	NA	CASSVRGTGELFF	TGTGCCAGCAGCGTCAGAGGGACCGGGGAGCTGTTTTTT
TRBV7-2	NA	TRBJ2-7	NA	CASSLALGTRTGEQYF	TGTGCCAGCAGCTTAGCGCTGGGGACAAGGACTGGCGAGCAGTACTTC
TRBV10-2	NA	TRBJ1-1	NA	CASSGTGRLAFF	TGCGCCAGCAGTGGGACTGGGAGGTTGGCTTTCTTT
TRBV5-1	NA	TRBJ2-2	TRBD2	CASSPQSGRIGELFF	TGCGCCAGCAGCCCCCAGAGCGGGAGAATCGGGGAGCTGTTTTTT